The rows below give T cell receptor beta chains drawn from one sample of a study of Ad26.COV2.S vaccination and SARS-CoV-2 variants. The method was immunoSEQ multiplex PCR; TCRdb's version includes in-frame clones alone and lacks a portion of them. This sample carries about 330,000 clones, roughly 90% of them seen once, and the ten largest clones take around 5.5%. This specimen consisted of peripheral blood, obtained in a trial of Ad26.COV2.S vaccine versus placebo. The receptors originated from a person between 18 and 65 years old who received the Ad26.COV2.S COVID-19 vaccine or a placebo. Each CDR3 is given without its conserved first and last residue. Each record gives: V gene, CDR3 protein.

v_gene: TRBV5-1
CDR3aa: ASSLGDINEKLF

v_gene: TRBV5-1
CDR3aa: ASSAGQAGTEAF

v_gene: TRBV27
CDR3aa: ASRRGQLQETQY

v_gene: TRBV2
CDR3aa: ASSVGAYEQY

v_gene: TRBV30
CDR3aa: AWSSGGTGNTEAF

v_gene: TRBV19
CDR3aa: ASGDPYQETQY

v_gene: TRBV4-3
CDR3aa: ASSQLPNGETEAF

v_gene: TRBV10-3
CDR3aa: AISESGNTIY

v_gene: TRBV7-9
CDR3aa: ASTPDRVTTNEKLF

v_gene: TRBV5-5
CDR3aa: ASSVYGGNSYNEQF

v_gene: TRBV7-2
CDR3aa: ASSLVVSNQPQH

v_gene: TRBV7-3
CDR3aa: ASRKDRATEAF

v_gene: TRBV29-1
CDR3aa: SVGGLNNYGYT

v_gene: TRBV11-3
CDR3aa: ASSFRTANTEAF

v_gene: TRBV9
CDR3aa: ASSVLNYGYT